The rows below give T cell receptor beta chains drawn from one sample of a study of blood T cell repertoires in COVID-19. The method was immunoSEQ multiplex PCR; TCRdb's version includes in-frame clones alone and lacks a portion of them. The data contain more than 200,000 clones, around 88% of them singletons. The sample was peripheral blood. Source of these receptors: a man aged 25 to 40 with active or convalescent COVID-19. The conserved cysteine and the conserved F or W are not part of the CDR3 here. The order of the fields is V gene, J gene, clone size, CDR3 protein. Size tells how often a clone was seen (once, few, many) or the class of an expanded clone, and some rows leave it out.

>TRBV11-2|TRBJ1-3|NA
ASSQTVSHSGNTIY
>TRBV30|TRBJ1-5|NA
AWSSSNQPQH
>TRBV5-4|TRBJ2-1|NA
ASSNLAGGNNEQF
>TRBV25-1|TRBJ2-7|once
ASSAQGSYEQY
>TRBV7-3|TRBJ2-1|NA
ASSSGQGNNEQF
>TRBV9|TRBJ1-4|NA
ASSGQGGGGEKLF
>TRBV7-9|TRBJ1-1|once
ASSLQGTNTEAF
>TRBV18|TRBJ1-6|NA
ASSRTDSNYNSPLH
>TRBV10-3|TRBJ1-1|few
AIRRTGGGMNTEAF
>TRBV5-4|TRBJ2-5|NA
ASSPGMSQETQY
>TRBV2|TRBJ2-5|NA
ASEPWPGETQY
>TRBV19|TRBJ2-4|NA
ASKGQGGKNIQY
>TRBV9|TRBJ2-1|NA
ASSEGTSGGSLNEQF
>TRBV6-6|TRBJ1-3|NA
ASSYDSGNTIY
>TRBV27|TRBJ1-1|NA
ASSPRTKDMNTEAF
>TRBV7-2|TRBJ2-1|NA
ASSAGTSVYNEQF
>TRBV5-4|TRBJ2-1|once
ASSKGQGTYNEQF
>TRBV5-6|TRBJ2-7|NA
ASSFLRGNSYEQY
>TRBV9|TRBJ2-1|NA
ASSEAPGGYNEQF
>TRBV4-1|TRBJ2-7|NA
ASSQFGGVAYEQY
>TRBV6-5|TRBJ1-1|NA
ASSYREGENTEAF
>TRBV9|TRBJ1-2|once
ASSTGTTYGYT
>TRBV5-6|TRBJ2-7|NA
ASSFHTGYEQY
>TRBV6-4|TRBJ1-5|once
ASSDSQGPYQPQH
>TRBV10-2|TRBJ2-7|NA
ASCAGGTYEQY
>TRBV6-6|TRBJ1-2|NA
ASLRQGGYT
>TRBV18|TRBJ2-5|NA
ASSRGQETQY
>TRBV7-8|TRBJ2-3|NA
ASSRVAGSTDTQY
>TRBV7-9|TRBJ2-7|NA
ASSLASTSEQY
>TRBV11-2|TRBJ1-1|NA
ASSFLRNTEAF
>TRBV6-6|TRBJ1-1|NA
ASSYSEGATEAF
>TRBV27|TRBJ2-7|NA
ASGDYRVEQY
>TRBV5-4|TRBJ1-4|NA
ASSLVATEGRKLF
>TRBV15|TRBJ2-3|NA
ATSRGISGGRGDTQY
>TRBV5-5|TRBJ1-2|NA
ASSLQIQGYT
>TRBV10-2|TRBJ1-3|NA
ASSRRDRVSGNTIY